This T cell receptor (beta chain) was captured in a study of cytomegalovirus exposure and HLA in healthy donors. Study-wide points: A reported reduction in N-insertions relative to the approximately 670-donor mean was seen in an Asian-associated ancestry cluster in a later analysis.

With 5 bases clipped from V and 2 bases from J, the junction kept 12 bases outside the gene matches. The germline gives CDR1 SEHNR, CDR2 FQNEAQ (reference sequence). The CDR3 loop spans 17 amino acids. This PCR relied on a set of 60 Vbeta primers and 13 Jbeta primers. Only in-frame clones appear in the TCRdb table, and some are missing; sequencing was by immunoSEQ multiplex PCR. The sample shows about 90,000 clones, roughly 72% of them seen only once. Comments on this clone: Its antigen is as yet unknown.

This chain uses TRBV7-9 with TRBJ1-1; 9 bases match TRBD1. The receptor was isolated from a man aged 30-40 years in good health and CMV-seronegative. Sequenced material: PBMCs. CDR3 region: CASSNRNDRGGNTEAFF. The CDR3 DNA reads as TGTGCCAGCAGCAATAGAAACGACAGGGGGGGAAACACTGAAGCTTTCTTT. Complete variable domain (other parts from reference TRBV7-9 and TRBJ1-1): DTGVSQNPRHKITKRGQNVTFRCDPISEHNRLYWYRQTLGQGPEFLTYFQNEAQLEKSRLLSDRFSAERPKGSFSTLEIQRTEQGDSAMYLCASSNRNDRGGNTEAFFGQGTRLTVV.